The clone carrying this T cell receptor (beta chain) was observed many times. What it binds is not known. Researchers built TCR beta libraries using quantitative 5'-RACE with molecular barcodes. Via MiXCR, TCRdb re-called the 5' RACE reads, giving one row per CDR3 protein. The sample contains some 180,000 distinct CDR3 sequences, roughly 20% of which appear only once. The entry originates in a study of CD8 T cells in ankylosing spondylitis. Overall study results and limits: About 8 highly homologous variants made up a TCR beta motif, and this motif appeared characteristic of ankylosing spondylitis blood.

The specimen sequenced was blood, either unsorted or a sorted T cell fraction (not recorded which). The sequence was obtained from a male donor between 5 and 29 years old with ankylosing spondylitis or in good health (not recorded which).

For the CDR3, the DNA is TGCAGTGCTAGAGTGGGAGGGATAAACACCGGGGAGCTGTTTTTT. This translates into CSARVGGINTGELFF. The chain couples TRBV20-1 to TRBJ2-2; 7 bases are a match to TRBD2. In germline, CDR1 is DFQATT, CDR2 SNEGSKA (reference sequence). The length of the CDR3 is 15 residues. V was clipped by 1 base and J by 2 bases; unmatched bases: 4.